A selection of T cell receptor beta chains follows, all from one sample in a study of vaccination and CD4 T cells after COVID-19. TCRdb re-called the PCR reads through MiXCR, storing one row per CDR3 protein. The sample lists tens of thousands of distinct CDR3 sequences; 43% were seen once. No antigens are known for them. Sequencing used CD4+ T cells from blood, cultured in vitro. These receptors all come from a human donor who had recovered from COVID-19. CDR3s include the opening cysteine and the closing phenylalanine or tryptophan. The D gene is left open where the match is weak. Clone size is shown for a subset of rows, as once, few, many or a class of expanded clone.

TRBV29-1	TRBJ2-3	few	TRBD2	TGCAGCGAGACTAGCGGGATGGTAGATACGCAGTATTTT	CSETSGMVDTQYF
TRBV5-1	TRBJ2-7	once	TRBD2	TGCGCCAGCAGCTTGGGTAGCGGGAGCCTCGCCTACGAGCAGTACTTC	CASSLGSGSLAYEQYF
TRBV20-1	TRBJ1-3	few	TRBD1	TGCAGTGCTACACCCGGGACAGGGGTTGGAAACACCATATATTTT	CSATPGTGVGNTIYF
TRBV27	TRBJ2-7	NA	TRBD2	TGTGCCAGCGGACTAGCGGACTCCTACGAGCAGTACTTC	CASGLADSYEQYF
TRBV20-1	TRBJ1-1	NA	NA	TGCAGTGCTGCCGCGGGGTCCACTGAAGCTTTCTTT	CSAAAGSTEAFF
TRBV28	TRBJ2-6	NA	NA	TGTGCCAGCAGTTTATGGCAGTCCGGGGCCAACGTCCTGACTTTC	CASSLWQSGANVLTF
TRBV6-1	TRBJ1-5	NA	NA	TGTGCCAGCAGCCAATCAAATAGCAATCAGCCCCAGCATTTT	CASSQSNSNQPQHF
TRBV7-6	TRBJ2-3	NA	TRBD2	TGTGCCAGCAGCTTACAGCGGGGGCCTAGCACAGATACGCAGTATTTT	CASSLQRGPSTDTQYF
TRBV11-3	TRBJ2-7	few	NA	TGTGCCAGCAGCCCCACCGGGACTGCAGATCCCTACGAGCAGTACTTC	CASSPTGTADPYEQYF
TRBV6-5	TRBJ1-2	NA	NA	TGTGCCAGCAGTTACCGGGCGGGTAACTATGGCTACACCTTC	CASSYRAGNYGYTF
TRBV12-3/TRBV12-4	TRBJ1-5	few	NA	TGTGCCAGCAGTTTTCCGTATAGCAATCAGCCCCAGCATTTT	CASSFPYSNQPQHF
TRBV24-1	TRBJ2-7	few	TRBD1	TGTGCCACCAGTGACCCCGAACGGACAGGTAACTACGAGCAGTACTTC	CATSDPERTGNYEQYF
TRBV6-5	TRBJ1-4	NA	NA	TGTGCCAGCAGTTACTCTGGGGCCGCAACTAATGAAAAACTGTTTTTT	CASSYSGAATNEKLFF
TRBV11-2	TRBJ2-3	NA	TRBD2	TGTGCCAGCAGTATAGCGGGGGGGGGACCAGATACGCAGTATTTT	CASSIAGGGPDTQYF
TRBV19	TRBJ2-5	few	NA	TGTGCCACCAGCCGCGAGAGGGGCGGACGGACCCAGTACTTC	CATSRERGGRTQYF
TRBV12-5	TRBJ1-2	NA	TRBD1	TGTGCTAGTGGTTTGCCAGGACAGGGTTCTAACTATGGCTACACCTTC	CASGLPGQGSNYGYTF
TRBV5-3	TRBJ1-1	NA	TRBD1	TGTGCCAGCAGCAAGGCGGACAGGTACACTGAAGCTTTCTTT	CASSKADRYTEAFF
TRBV7-9	TRBJ2-2	NA	NA	TGTGCCAGCAGCTTAAGCACCGGGGAGCTGTTTTTT	CASSLSTGELFF
TRBV7-2	TRBJ2-7	NA	TRBD1	TGTGCCAGCAGCTGGATACAGGGGGTCTCCGAGCAGTACTTC	CASSWIQGVSEQYF
TRBV27	TRBJ1-5	NA	NA	TGTGCCAGCAGGCGAGAGCAAGGTAGCAATCAGCCCCAGCATTTT	CASRREQGSNQPQHF
TRBV28	TRBJ2-3	NA	TRBD2	TGTGCCAGCAGTTTGGCGGGGACTAGCGGGAGGGGAGACACAGATACGCAGTATTTT	CASSLAGTSGRGDTDTQYF
TRBV7-9	TRBJ2-1	NA	TRBD2	TGTGCCACGGCCGTCGGGGCGGGAGGGCCTAACAATGAGCAGTTCTTC	CATAVGAGGPNNEQFF
TRBV2	TRBJ1-5	NA	TRBD1	TGTGCCGGATCTAGGGGGGACAGATTTCAGCCCCAGCATTTT	CAGSRGDRFQPQHF
TRBV29-1	TRBJ2-1	few	TRBD2	TGCAGCGTGGGACTAGCGGGAGATATCTACAATGAGCAGTTCTTC	CSVGLAGDIYNEQFF
TRBV4-2	TRBJ2-7	NA	NA	TGTGCCAGCAGCCAAGATTTGGGCGGACCCTACGAGCAGTACTTC	CASSQDLGGPYEQYF
TRBV6-2/TRBV6-3	TRBJ1-6	NA	TRBD1	TGTGCCAGCAGTTACCCGATACGTCGGGGGACAGTCCCCTCACCCCTCCACTTT	CASSYPIRRGTVPSPLHF
TRBV7-3	TRBJ2-2	NA	TRBD2	TGTGCCAGCAGCCTTACACCCGGGGGGACCACCGGGGAGCTGTTTTTT	CASSLTPGGTTGELFF
TRBV19	TRBJ1-5	few	NA	TGTGCCAGTAGTGGCGGACACAGGGCCGGCAATCAGCCCCAGCATTTT	CASSGGHRAGNQPQHF
TRBV6-2/TRBV6-3	TRBJ2-5	hyperexpanded	NA	TGTGCCAGCAGTTACTCGAGAGGGGGGGGCGGTCGGCAAGAGACCCAGTACTTC	CASSYSRGGGGRQETQYF
TRBV2	TRBJ2-5	NA	NA	TGTGCCAGCAGTGATAGAAGCTTCGAGACCCAGTACTTC	CASSDRSFETQYF
TRBV21-1	TRBJ2-5	NA	NA	TGTGCCAGCAGCTGCAAGGAGCCTCAAGAGACCCAGTACTTC	CASSCKEPQETQYF